This TCR beta chain was sequenced in a study of beta chain features in type 1 diabetes listed by TCRdb under 2018. About the investigation overall: Mean age, gender distribution, total cell number and subset yield did not differ between patients and healthy donors. A total of roughly 99 million sorted cells were examined across all samples, and the number of cells per subset was strongly correlated with RNA yield. In the study, TCRB repertoires of sorted circulating CD4+ T cell subsets from recently diagnosed type 1 diabetes patients were compared with those of matched healthy donors. Naive and central memory subsets were obtained from all 28 donors, but regulatory and stem cell-like memory subsets were isolated from only 8 patients and roughly eight healthy donors.

The CDR3 covers 15 residues, taking in both the cysteine and the phenylalanine. The CDR3 DNA has 45 bases and is translated from base 1. V was cut back by 5 bases and J by 3 bases, leaving a gap of 13 bases between them. Taken from the germline V gene, the CDR1 and CDR2 loops are KGHSH and LQKENI. This clone turned up a few times. Its antigen is unknown. Per-base quality was not reported, and no clone a single base away is much larger than it. A single peripheral blood draw of 95 to 150 mL on average was collected from each donor into heparinised tubes. A BD FACSAria II was used to sort naive, central memory, regulatory and stem cell-like memory CD4+ T cells with a panel that included CD45RO, CCR7, CD25, CD127, CD95 and CD27. Every sorted population had a purity above 95%. PBMCs were separated immediately by Lymphoprep density gradient centrifugation and were stained directly, without being cultured. So that batch effects would be minimized, each experiment stained and sorted samples in pairs, pairing one healthy donor with one patient.

The entire isolated RNA was reverse transcribed using the High Capacity cDNA Reverse Transcription Kit, and thus expressed TCRB transcripts were sequenced. Deep immunoSEQ sequencing was applied to naive, central memory and regulatory T cell samples, giving an average of around 4 million total reads per sample. Sorted cells were lysed in RLT buffer, and RNA was extracted using DNase-treated RNeasy Micro or Mini kits according to cell number. Each cell subset was processed on its own to prevent cross-contamination, while patient and healthy donor samples were processed together. The immunoSEQ multiplex PCR was used to amplify TCRB sequences from cDNA, generating 87-bp fragments that spanned the CDR3 region. Amplicons were sequenced on the Illumina HiSeq platform. As for how the authors treated the data: Synthetic template baselines were used to correct PCR bias computationally, reads within Hamming distance 2 were collapsed, and singletons that could not be merged were discarded. Reads were aligned to IMGT to assign V, D and J genes, CDR3 length, and insertions or deletions at six rearrangement sites. Within each subset, clonotype counts were normalized to sorted cell number, after which true diversity and Gini coefficients were computed with the tcR R package. The overlap coefficient, calculated on TCRB nucleotide sequences, was used to measure repertoire sharing. As a proxy for the pre-selection repertoire, out-of-frame TCRB sequences from naive cells were analyzed. TCRdb re-hosts the immuneACCESS table, in-frame sequences only. Its copies lack some clones; in the studies checked, an unresolved V gene accounts for under half of them, and the cause for the rest is not known. Clonal size and the V and J genes are those of that table, whereas D and trimming came from the DNA. Counted in this sample were over 350,000 clones; about 14% of them appeared once. The ten largest clones take up more than 0.015% of the sample.

Broad study findings and their caveats: In all four CD4+ subsets, TCRB CDR3 length was moderately but significantly shorter in type 1 diabetes patients. At VDJ recombination sites, type 1 diabetes patients had fewer insertions and more deleted nucleotides, which implies abnormalities in thymic rearrangement. Naive, central memory and regulatory TCRB repertoires appeared to be more alike among patients than among healthy donors. PCR may preferentially amplify shorter templates, but because patient and control samples were amplified and corrected together, any resulting skew would affect both groups equally. Sequencing cDNA rather than genomic DNA could over-represent highly expressing activated cells, although activation and CD3 levels did not differ between groups. HLA sub-analyses involved small numbers of individuals, so any influence of HLA type on TCRB rearrangement remained unresolved.

The sequence came from a woman aged 18-35 years in good health. Input material: naive CD4+ T cells from blood. The cell subset or site label here, explained by the study, means: true naive CD4+ T cells. This sequence uses TRBV18 and TRBJ2-2; the D segment could be TRBD2, given 6 matching bases. The sequenced DNA is TGTGCCAGCTCATCCGAGACTAGGCACACCGGGGAGCTGTTTTTT. Its coded protein is CASSSETRHTGELFF.